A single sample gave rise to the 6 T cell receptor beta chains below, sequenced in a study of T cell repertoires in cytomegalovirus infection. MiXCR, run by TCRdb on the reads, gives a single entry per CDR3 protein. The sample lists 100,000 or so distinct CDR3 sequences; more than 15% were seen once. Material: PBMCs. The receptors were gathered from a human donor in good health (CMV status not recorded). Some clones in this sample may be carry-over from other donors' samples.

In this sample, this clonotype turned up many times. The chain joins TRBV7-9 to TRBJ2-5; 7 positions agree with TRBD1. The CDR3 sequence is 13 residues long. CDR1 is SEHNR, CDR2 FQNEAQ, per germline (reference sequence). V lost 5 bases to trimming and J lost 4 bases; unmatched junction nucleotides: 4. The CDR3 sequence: CASSPTGVETQYF. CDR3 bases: TGTGCCAGCAGCCCCACAGGGGTAGAGACCCAGTACTTC.

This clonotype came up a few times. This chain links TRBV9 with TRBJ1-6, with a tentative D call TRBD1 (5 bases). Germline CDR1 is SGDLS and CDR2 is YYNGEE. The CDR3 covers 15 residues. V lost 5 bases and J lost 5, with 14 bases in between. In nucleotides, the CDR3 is TGTGCCAGCAGTGAGCAGGGTACAAATAATTCACCCCTCCACTTT. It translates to CASSEQGTNNSPLHF.

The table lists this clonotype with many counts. CDR3 loop: CAIISLIPGAGSGNQPQHF. The DNA of the CDR3 is TGTGCCATCATTTCATTAATCCCAGGGGCGGGGAGCGGCAATCAGCCCCAGCATTTT. The rearrangement links TRBV10-3 to TRBJ1-5; D might be TRBD1 (6 bases). The CDR3 runs to 19 residues. CDR1 and CDR2 (germline): ENHRY, SYGVKD. V gave up 7 bases and J gave up 2 bases, with 27 bases separating them.

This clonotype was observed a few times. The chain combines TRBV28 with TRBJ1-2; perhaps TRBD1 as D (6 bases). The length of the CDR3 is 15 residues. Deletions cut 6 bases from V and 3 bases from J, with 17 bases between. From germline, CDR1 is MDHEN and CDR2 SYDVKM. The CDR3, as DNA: TGTGCCAGCAGCCCGGGGGGCACACAGGACTATGGCTACACCTTC. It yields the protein CASSPGGTQDYGYTF.

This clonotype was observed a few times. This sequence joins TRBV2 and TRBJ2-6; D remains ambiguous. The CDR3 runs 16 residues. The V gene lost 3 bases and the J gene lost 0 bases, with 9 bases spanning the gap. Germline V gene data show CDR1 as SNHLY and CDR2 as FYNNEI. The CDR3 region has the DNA TGTGCCAGCAGTGATTGGGTCACCTCTGGGGCCAACGTCCTGACTTTC. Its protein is CASSDWVTSGANVLTF.

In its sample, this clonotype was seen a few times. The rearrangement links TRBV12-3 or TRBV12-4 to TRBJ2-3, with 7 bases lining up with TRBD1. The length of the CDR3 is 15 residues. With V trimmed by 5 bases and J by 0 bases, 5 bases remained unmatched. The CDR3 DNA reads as TGTGCCAGCAGTCACAGGGGTTCAAGCACAGATACGCAGTATTTT. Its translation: CASSHRGSSTDTQYF.